Detailed here is one T cell receptor beta chain. As yet, its antigen is unknown. 13 Jbeta primers and 60 Vbeta primers were used for the PCR. TCRdb keeps only in-frame clones here, not all; method: immunoSEQ multiplex PCR. The sample includes 100,000 to 150,000 clones, 72% of them seen just once. The CDR3 totals 16 residues. V lost 6 bases and J lost 6, with 22 bases in between. Germline V gives CDR1 LNHDA, CDR2 SQIVND (reference sequence). This specimen comes from a study of cytomegalovirus exposure and HLA in healthy donors. Points from the study as a whole: It was assumed in the presence/absence analyses that sequencing depth was roughly uniform across donors. The study flagged roughly 150 TCR beta chains as cytomegalovirus-associated. Immune exposure information comprised only CMV serostatus.

Source material: PBMCs. This chain links TRBV19 with TRBJ2-3; weak D call: TRBD2 (7 bases). This sequence was found in a man aged 50-60 years in good health and CMV-seropositive. The CDR3 coding sequence is TGTGCCAGTAGGGGGGGGGCTAGCGGCATTGGGGATACGCAGTATTTT. It encodes CASRGGASGIGDTQYF.